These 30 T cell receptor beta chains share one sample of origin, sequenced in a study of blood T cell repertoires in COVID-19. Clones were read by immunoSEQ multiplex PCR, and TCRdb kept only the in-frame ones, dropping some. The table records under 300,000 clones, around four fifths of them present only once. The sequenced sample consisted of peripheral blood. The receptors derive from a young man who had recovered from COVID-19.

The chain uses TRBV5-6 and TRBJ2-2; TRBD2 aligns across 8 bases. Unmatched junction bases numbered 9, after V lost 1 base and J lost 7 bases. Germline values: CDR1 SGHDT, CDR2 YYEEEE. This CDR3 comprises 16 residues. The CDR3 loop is CASSLSYGGAGGELFF. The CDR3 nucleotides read TGTGCCAGCAGCTTGTCTTACGGGGGGGCTGGCGGGGAGCTGTTTTTT. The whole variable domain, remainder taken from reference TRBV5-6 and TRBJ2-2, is DAGVTQSPTHLIKTRGQQVTLRCSPKSGHDTVSWYQQALGQGPQFIFQYYEEEERQRGNFPDRFSGHQFPNYSSELNVNALLLGDSALYLCASSLSYGGAGGELFFGEGSRLTVL.

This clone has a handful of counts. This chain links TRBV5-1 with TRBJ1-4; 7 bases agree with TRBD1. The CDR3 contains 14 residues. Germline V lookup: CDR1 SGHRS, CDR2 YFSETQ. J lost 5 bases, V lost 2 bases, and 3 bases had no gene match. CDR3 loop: CASSFTGVNEKLFF. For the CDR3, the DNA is TGCGCCAGCAGCTTCACAGGGGTCAATGAAAAACTGTTTTTT.

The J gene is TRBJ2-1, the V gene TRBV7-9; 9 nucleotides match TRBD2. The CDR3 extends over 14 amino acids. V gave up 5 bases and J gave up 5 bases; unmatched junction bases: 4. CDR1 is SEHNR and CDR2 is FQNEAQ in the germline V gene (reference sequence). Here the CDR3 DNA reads TGTGCCAGCAGCAGAGCGGGGGGTCACAATGAGCAGTTCTTC. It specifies CASSRAGGHNEQFF.

This CDR3 reads CASSRDRINQPQHF. The CDR3 region has the DNA TGTGCCAGTAGCCGGGACAGGATTAATCAGCCCCAGCATTTT. V is TRBV19 and J is TRBJ1-5; TRBD1 agrees at 8 bases. CDR1 is LNHDA, CDR2 SQIVND, per germline (reference sequence). This CDR3 is 14 amino acids long. Unmatched junction bases numbered 5, after V lost 6 bases and J lost 4 bases.

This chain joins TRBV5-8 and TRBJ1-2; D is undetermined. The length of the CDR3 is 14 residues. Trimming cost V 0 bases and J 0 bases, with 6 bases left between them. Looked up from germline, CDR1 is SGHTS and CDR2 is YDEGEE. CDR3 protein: CASSLAGANYGYTF. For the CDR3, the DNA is TGTGCCAGCAGCTTGGCAGGTGCTAACTATGGCTACACCTTC. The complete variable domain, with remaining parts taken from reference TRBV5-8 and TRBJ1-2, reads EAGVTQSPTHLIKTRGQQATLRCSPISGHTSVYWYQQALGLGLQFLLWYDEGEERNRGNFPPRFSGRQFPNYSSELNVNALELEDSALYLCASSLAGANYGYTFGSGTRLTVV.

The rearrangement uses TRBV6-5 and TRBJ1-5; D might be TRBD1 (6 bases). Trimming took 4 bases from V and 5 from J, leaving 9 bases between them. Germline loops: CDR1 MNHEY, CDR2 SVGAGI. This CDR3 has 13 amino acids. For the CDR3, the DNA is TGTGCCAGCAGTTTAAACAGGGATCAGCCCCAGCATTTT. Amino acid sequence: CASSLNRDQPQHF.

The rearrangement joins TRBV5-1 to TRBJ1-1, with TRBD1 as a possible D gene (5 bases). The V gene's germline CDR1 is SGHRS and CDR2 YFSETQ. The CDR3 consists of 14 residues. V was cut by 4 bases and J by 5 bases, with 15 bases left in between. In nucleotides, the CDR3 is TGCGCCAGCAGCCCGTCACTTCAGGGAACTGAAGCTTTCTTT. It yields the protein CASSPSLQGTEAFF.

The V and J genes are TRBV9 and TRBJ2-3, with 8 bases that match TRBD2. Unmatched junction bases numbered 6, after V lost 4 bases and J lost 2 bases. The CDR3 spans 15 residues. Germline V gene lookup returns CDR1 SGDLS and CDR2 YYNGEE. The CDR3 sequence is CASSFSGAHTDTQYF. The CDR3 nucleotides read TGTGCCAGCAGCTTTAGCGGGGCCCACACAGATACGCAGTATTTT.

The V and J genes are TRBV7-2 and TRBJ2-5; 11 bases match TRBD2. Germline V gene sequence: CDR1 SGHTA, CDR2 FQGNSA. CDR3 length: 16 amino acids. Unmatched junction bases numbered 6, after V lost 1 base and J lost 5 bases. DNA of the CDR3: TGTGCCAGCAGCTTAGTCGTAGCGGGGGGGCCTGAGACCCAGTACTTC. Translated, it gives CASSLVVAGGPETQYF.

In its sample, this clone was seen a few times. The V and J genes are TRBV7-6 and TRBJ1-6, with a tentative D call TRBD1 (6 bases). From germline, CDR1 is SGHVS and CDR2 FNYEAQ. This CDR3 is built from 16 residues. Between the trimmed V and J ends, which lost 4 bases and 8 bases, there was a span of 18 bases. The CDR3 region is CASSSSRRPGDSPLHF. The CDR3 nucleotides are TGTGCCAGCAGCTCTTCTAGGAGGCCAGGGGATTCACCCCTCCACTTT.

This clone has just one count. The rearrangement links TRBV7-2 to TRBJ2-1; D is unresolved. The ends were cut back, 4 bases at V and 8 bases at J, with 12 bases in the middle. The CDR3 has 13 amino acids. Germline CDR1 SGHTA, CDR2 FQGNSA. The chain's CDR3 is CASSSRPGHEQFF. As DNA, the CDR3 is TGTGCCAGCAGCTCGAGACCAGGCCATGAGCAGTTCTTC.

CDR3 residues: CASSLAASIEQYF. CDR3 DNA sequence: TGCGCCAGCAGCTTGGCAGCTAGCATCGAGCAGTACTTC. The chain combines TRBV5-1 with TRBJ2-7; tentatively, D is TRBD2 (5 bases). The germline gives CDR1 SGHRS, CDR2 YFSETQ. V lost 0 bases, J lost 6 bases, and 10 bases lay in between. The CDR3 totals 13 residues.

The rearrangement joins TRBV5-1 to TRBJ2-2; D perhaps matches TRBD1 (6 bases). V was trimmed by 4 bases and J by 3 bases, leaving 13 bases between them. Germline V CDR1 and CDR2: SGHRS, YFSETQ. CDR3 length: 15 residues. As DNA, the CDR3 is TGCGCCAGCAGCGTCGGTACAGGGTACACCGGGGAGCTGTTTTTT. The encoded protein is CASSVGTGYTGELFF.

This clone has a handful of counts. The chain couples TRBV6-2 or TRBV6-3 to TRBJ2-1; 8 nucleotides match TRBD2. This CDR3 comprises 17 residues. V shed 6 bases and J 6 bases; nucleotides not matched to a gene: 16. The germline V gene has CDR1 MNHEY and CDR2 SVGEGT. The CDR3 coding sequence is TGTGCCAGCAGCACCCAGCCCGGACTAGCATCTGGCAATGAGCAGTTCTTC. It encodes CASSTQPGLASGNEQFF.

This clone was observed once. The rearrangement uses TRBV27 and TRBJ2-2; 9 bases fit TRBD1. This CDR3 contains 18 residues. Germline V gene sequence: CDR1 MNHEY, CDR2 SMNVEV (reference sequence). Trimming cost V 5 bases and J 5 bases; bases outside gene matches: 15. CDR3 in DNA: TGTGCCAGCAGTCGTTTCGGGACAGGGATGGTTGGGACCGGGGAGCTGTTTTTT. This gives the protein CASSRFGTGMVGTGELFF.

The CDR3 loop reads CASSPAGGSYNEQFF. CDR3 nucleotides: TGTGCCAGCAGTCCAGCGGGGGGCTCCTACAATGAGCAGTTCTTC. This sequence joins TRBV6-5 and TRBJ2-1, with TRBD2 matching 9 bases. This CDR3 has 15 amino acids. Germline trimming cut 5 bases from V and 0 bases from J; bases unmatched to any gene: 2. Germline values: CDR1 MNHEY, CDR2 SVGAGI.

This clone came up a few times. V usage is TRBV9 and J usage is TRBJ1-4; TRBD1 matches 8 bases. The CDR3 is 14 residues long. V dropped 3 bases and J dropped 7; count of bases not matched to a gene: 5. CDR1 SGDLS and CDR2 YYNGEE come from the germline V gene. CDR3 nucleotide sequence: TGTGCCAGCAGCGGCCAGGGGGCGGGTGAAAAACTGTTTTTT. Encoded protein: CASSGQGAGEKLFF. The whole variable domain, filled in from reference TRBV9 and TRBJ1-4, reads DSGVTQTPKHLITATGQRVTLRCSPRSGDLSVYWYQQSLDQGLQFLIQYYNGEERAKGNILERFSAQQFPDLHSELNLSSLELGDSALYFCASSGQGAGEKLFFGSGTQLSVL.

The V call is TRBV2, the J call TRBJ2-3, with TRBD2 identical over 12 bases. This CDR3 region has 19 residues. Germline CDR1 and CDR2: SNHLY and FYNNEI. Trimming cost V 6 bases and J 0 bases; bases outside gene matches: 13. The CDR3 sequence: CASRGLRLAGALSTDTQYF. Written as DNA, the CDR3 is TGTGCCAGCAGGGGACTCCGACTAGCGGGGGCCCTAAGCACAGATACGCAGTATTTT.

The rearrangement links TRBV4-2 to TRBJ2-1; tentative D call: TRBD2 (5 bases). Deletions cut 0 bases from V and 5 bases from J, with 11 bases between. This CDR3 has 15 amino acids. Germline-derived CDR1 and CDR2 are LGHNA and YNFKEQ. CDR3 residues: CASSQDLGGNNEQFF. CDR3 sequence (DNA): TGTGCCAGCAGCCAAGATCTAGGAGGTAACAATGAGCAGTTCTTC.

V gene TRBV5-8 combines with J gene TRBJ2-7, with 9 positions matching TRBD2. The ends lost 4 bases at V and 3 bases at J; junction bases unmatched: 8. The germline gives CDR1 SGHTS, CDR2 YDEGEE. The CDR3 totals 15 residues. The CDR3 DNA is TGTGCCAGCAGCCGGCGGGCTAGCGGGGACTACGAGCAGTACTTC. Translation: CASSRRASGDYEQYF.

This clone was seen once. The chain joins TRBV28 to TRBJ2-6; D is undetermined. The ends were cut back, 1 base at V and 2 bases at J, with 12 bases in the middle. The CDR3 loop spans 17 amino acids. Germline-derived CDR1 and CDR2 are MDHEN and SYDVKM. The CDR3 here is CASSLSVTPTGANVLTF. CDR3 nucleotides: TGTGCCAGCAGTTTATCCGTGACACCAACTGGGGCCAACGTCCTGACTTTC.

Here the CDR3 reads CASSLGQGFGLYGYTF. The CDR3 coding sequence is TGTGCCAGCAGCTTGGGACAGGGTTTCGGACTCTATGGCTACACCTTC. The chain employs TRBV7-9 and TRBJ1-2, with 9 bases matching TRBD1. V shed 3 bases, J shed 4 bases, and the junction held 9 bases outside the gene matches. The CDR3 spans 16 residues. CDR1 and CDR2 from the germline V gene are SEHNR and FQNEAQ (reference sequence).

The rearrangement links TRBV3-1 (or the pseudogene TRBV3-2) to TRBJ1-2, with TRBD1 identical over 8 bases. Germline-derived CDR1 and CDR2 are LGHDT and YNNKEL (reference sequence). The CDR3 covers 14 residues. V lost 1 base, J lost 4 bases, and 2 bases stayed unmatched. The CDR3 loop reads CASSQGQGIYGYTF. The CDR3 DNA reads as TGTGCCAGCAGCCAAGGACAGGGGATCTATGGCTACACCTTC.

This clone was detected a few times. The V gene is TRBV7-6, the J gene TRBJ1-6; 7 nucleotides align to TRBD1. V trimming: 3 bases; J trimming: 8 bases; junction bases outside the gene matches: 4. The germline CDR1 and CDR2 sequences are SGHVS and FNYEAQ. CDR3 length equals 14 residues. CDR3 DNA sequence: TGTGCCAGCAGCTTCCGACAGGGTGATTCACCCCTCCACTTT. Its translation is CASSFRQGDSPLHF.

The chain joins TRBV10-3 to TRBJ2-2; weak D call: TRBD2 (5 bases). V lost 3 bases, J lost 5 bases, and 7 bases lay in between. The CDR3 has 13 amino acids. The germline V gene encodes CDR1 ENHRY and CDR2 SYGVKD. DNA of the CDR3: TGTGCCATCAGTGACTCGGGGACCGGGGAGCTGTTTTTT. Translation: CAISDSGTGELFF.

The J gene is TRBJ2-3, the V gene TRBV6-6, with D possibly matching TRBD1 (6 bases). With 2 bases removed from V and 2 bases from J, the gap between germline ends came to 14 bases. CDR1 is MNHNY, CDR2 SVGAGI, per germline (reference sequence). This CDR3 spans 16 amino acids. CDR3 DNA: TGTGCCAGCAGTTACGTCCAGGGGATCTCCACAGATACGCAGTATTTT. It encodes CASSYVQGISTDTQYF.

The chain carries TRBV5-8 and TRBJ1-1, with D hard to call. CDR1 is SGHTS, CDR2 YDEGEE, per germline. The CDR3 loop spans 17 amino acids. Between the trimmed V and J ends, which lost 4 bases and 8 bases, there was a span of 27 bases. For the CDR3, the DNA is TGTGCCAGCAGCAGAGCGGACTTCGCCGGGATATCGCCCGAAGCTTTCTTT. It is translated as CASSRADFAGISPEAFF.

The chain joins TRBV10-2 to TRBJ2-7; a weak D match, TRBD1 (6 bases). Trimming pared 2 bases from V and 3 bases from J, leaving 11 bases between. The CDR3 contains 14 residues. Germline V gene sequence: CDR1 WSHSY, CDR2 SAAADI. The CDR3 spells CASSEGDTSYEQYF. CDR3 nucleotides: TGCGCCAGCAGTGAGGGGGACACAAGCTACGAGCAGTACTTC.

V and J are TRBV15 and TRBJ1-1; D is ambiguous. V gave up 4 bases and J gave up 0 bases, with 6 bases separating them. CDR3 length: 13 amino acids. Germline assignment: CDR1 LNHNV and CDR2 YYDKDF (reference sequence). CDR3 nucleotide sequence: TGTGCCACCAGCACCCGGGTGAACACTGAAGCTTTCTTT. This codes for CATSTRVNTEAFF.

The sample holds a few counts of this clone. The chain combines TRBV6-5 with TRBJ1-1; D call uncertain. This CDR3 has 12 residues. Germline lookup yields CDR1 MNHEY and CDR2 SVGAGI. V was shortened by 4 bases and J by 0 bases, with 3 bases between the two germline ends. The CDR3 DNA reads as TGTGCCAGCAGTTCGGTGAACACTGAAGCTTTCTTT. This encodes CASSSVNTEAFF.